The source of this T cell receptor (beta chain) is a study of shared clonotypes between healthy human individuals. Trimming removed 3 bases from V and 1 base from J; junction bases left unmatched: 5. This CDR3 is built from 15 residues. Per the germline V gene, CDR1 is MDHEN and CDR2 is SYDVKM. Using immunoSEQ multiplex PCR, the repertoire was profiled, and TCRdb retains in-frame clones only, with some absent. The table has about 2.3 million clones, 85% to 95% seen once; the top ten hold about 0.36%. This clone showed up just a few times. The chain links TRBV28 to TRBJ1-1, with TRBD1 identical over 7 bases. The sample taken for sequencing was naive CD4+ T cells from PBMCs. As to subset: CD45RA+ positively selected. The source is a man younger than 35 in good health. Some clones in this sample may be carry-over from other donors' samples. In nucleotides, the CDR3 is TGTGCCAGCAGTTTTTTGGGGACAGAGAACACTGAAGCTTTCTTT. It specifies CASSFLGTENTEAFF.